The source of this T cell receptor beta chain is a study of blood T cell repertoires in COVID-19. In the authors' workflow: Counts of nucleated cells, estimated from reference gene primer amplification, were obtained. Generated by immunoSEQ multiplex PCR, the TCRdb table keeps only in-frame clones and is missing some. The DNA was the basis for D and trimming; V, J and clone size are from that table. This table holds around 320,000 clones, about 90% found once. The clonotype comes from a woman aged 50 to 60 who had been exposed to COVID-19. The material sequenced was PBMCs or T cells enriched from blood (not recorded which).

As DNA, the CDR3 is TGTGCCAGCAGAACACCACCGGGACAGGCCTACACAGATACGCAGTATTTT. It yields the protein CASRTPPGQAYTDTQYF. This chain joins TRBV5-7 and TRBJ2-3; 8 bases are shared with TRBD1. TRBV5-7 is marked as an open reading frame, function uncertain. V trimming: 5 bases; J trimming: 2 bases; junction bases outside the gene matches: 13. This CDR3 contains 17 residues.